This TCR beta chain was recorded in a study of T cells in Graves' hyperthyroidism and ophthalmopathy. The CDR3 totals 16 residues. V gave up 5 bases and J gave up 7 bases; unmatched junction bases: 5. Study results and caveats: A 13 V-J signature model discriminated ophthalmopathy versus stable hyperthyroidism. The majority of expanded thyroid clonotypes above 0.001 also appeared in blood.

In this sample, this clonotype turned up a few times. What it binds is not known. It was RNA transcripts that yielded the amplified TCR beta CDR3 regions. RT-PCR in the first round (using the HTBI primer set) targeted the TCR CDR3. TCRdb re-called the multiplex PCR reads with MiXCR, one entry per CDR3 protein. The sample consists of some 760,000 distinct CDR3 sequences, approximately 15% of them appearing once. Aged 18 to 65, the patients had hyperthyroidism that was newly diagnosed and had lasted under 2 months. Exclusions: uncontrolled infection, other autoimmune disease, pregnancy, lactation. This TCR came from a woman between 18 and 30 years old with Graves' hyperthyroidism. The sample was blood. The rearrangement joins TRBV12-3 or TRBV12-4 to TRBJ2-2; TRBD2 agrees at 15 bases. CDR3 in amino acids: CASSPGLAGGSGELFF. The CDR3 coding sequence is TGTGCCAGCAGTCCGGGACTAGCGGGAGGTAGCGGGGAGCTGTTTTTT.